This T cell receptor (beta chain) was captured in a study of shared clonotypes between healthy human individuals. A single count supports this clone. The CDR3 loop spans 14 amino acids. V was shortened by 5 bases and J by 1 base, with 8 bases between the two germline ends. Germline CDR1 and CDR2: MGHRA and YSYEKL. The protocol was immunoSEQ multiplex PCR, while the TCRdb copy is restricted to in-frame clones and leaves out a portion. The table lists about 680,000 clones, roughly 70% of them singletons, with over 1.5% in the top ten. The clonotype originates from a woman aged 25 to 39 in good health. The rearrangement links TRBV4-1 to TRBJ2-2; no clear D. The sequenced sample was memory CD4+ T cells sorted from blood. The subset: CD45RA-negative fraction. The CDR3 DNA sequence: TGCGCCAGCAGCTCGGTCGGGAACACCGGGGAGCTGTTTTTT. The encoded protein is CASSSVGNTGELFF.